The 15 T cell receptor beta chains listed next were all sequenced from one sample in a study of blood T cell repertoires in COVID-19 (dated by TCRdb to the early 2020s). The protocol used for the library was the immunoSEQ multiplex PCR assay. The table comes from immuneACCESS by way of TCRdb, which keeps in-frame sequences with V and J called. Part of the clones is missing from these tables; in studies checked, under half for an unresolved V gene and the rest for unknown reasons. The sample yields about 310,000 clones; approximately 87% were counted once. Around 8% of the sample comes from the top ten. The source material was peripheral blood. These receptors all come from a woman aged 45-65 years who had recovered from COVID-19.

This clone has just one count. The CDR3 DNA reads TGTGCCAGCAGTGCGGGTCGCGATCAGCCCCAGCATTTT. It encodes CASSAGRDQPQHF. The chain recombines TRBV6-4 with TRBJ1-5, with D hard to call. V lost 4 bases and J lost 5, with 9 bases in between. CDR1 MRHNA and CDR2 SNTAGT come from the germline V gene. CDR3 length: 13 amino acids.

The CDR3 region has the DNA TGCGCCAGCAGCCAAGATGGCGGGAGTTATCGCACAGATACGCAGTATTTT. The encoded protein is CASSQDGGSYRTDTQYF. V is TRBV4-1 and J is TRBJ2-3; 7 nucleotides align to TRBD2. Germline trimming cut 0 bases from V and 1 base from J; bases unmatched to any gene: 7. This CDR3 contains 17 residues. The V gene's germline CDR1 is MGHRA and CDR2 YSYEKL.

The CDR3 region has the DNA TGTGCCAGCTCACCAGTTGGGGGGGACACTGAAGCTTTCTTT. It is translated as CASSPVGGDTEAFF. The gene calls are TRBV18 and TRBJ1-1; TRBD1 is a possible D gene (5 bases). The germline gives CDR1 KGHSH, CDR2 LQKENI. Trimming pared 2 bases from V and 3 bases from J, leaving 10 bases between. This CDR3 region has 14 residues.

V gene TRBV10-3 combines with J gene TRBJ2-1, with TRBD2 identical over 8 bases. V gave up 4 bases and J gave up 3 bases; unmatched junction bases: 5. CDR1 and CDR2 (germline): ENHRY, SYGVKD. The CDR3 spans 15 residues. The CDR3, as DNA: TGTGCCATCAGTGGGCGGGAGGTGTACTACAATGAGCAGTTCTTC. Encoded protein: CAISGREVYYNEQFF.

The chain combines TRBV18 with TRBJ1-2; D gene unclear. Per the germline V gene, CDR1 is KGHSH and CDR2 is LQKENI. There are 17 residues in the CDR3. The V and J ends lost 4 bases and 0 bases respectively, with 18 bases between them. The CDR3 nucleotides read TGTGCCAGCTCACGGGAGACCGGCTCAGCCGCTAACTATGGCTACACCTTC. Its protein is CASSRETGSAANYGYTF.

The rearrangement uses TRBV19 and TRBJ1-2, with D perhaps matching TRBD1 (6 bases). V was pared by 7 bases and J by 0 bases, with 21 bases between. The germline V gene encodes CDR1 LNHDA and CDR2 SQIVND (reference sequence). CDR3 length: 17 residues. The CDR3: CASNQGPNREANYGYTF. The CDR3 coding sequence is TGTGCCAGTAATCAGGGTCCCAACAGGGAAGCTAACTATGGCTACACCTTC.

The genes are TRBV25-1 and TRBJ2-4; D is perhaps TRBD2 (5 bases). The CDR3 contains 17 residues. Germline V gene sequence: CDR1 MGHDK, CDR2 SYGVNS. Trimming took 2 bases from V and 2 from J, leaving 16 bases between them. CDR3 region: CASSEDVRARPKNIQYF. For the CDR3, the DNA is TGTGCCAGCAGTGAAGACGTGAGGGCCAGGCCCAAAAACATTCAGTACTTC.

The chain's CDR3 is CASGGQSSYEQYF. DNA for the CDR3: TGTGCCAGCGGAGGACAGTCCAGCTACGAGCAGTACTTC. The chain combines TRBV6-5 with TRBJ2-7; possible D gene TRBD1, 6 bases. The V end was cut by 8 bases, the J end by 3 bases, with 14 bases between. The CDR3 consists of 13 residues. CDR1 MNHEY and CDR2 SVGAGI come from the germline V gene.

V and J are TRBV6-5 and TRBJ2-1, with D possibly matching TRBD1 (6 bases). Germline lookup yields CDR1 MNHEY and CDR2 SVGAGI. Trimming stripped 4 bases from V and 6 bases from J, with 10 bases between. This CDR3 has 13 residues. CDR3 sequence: CASSSQGINEQFF. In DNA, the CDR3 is TGTGCCAGCAGTTCCCAGGGGATCAATGAGCAGTTCTTC.

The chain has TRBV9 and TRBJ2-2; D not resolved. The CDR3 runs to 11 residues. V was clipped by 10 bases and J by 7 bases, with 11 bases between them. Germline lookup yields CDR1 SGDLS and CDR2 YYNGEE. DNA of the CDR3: TGTGCCCCACGTGGCGGCGGGGAGCTGTTTTTT. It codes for CAPRGGGELFF.

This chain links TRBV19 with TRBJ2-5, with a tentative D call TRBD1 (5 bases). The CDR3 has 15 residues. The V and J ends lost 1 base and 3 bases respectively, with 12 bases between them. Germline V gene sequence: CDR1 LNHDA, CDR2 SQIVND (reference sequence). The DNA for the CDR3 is TGTGCCAGTAGTATAGGGACACGGGTTAAAGAGACCCAGTACTTC. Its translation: CASSIGTRVKETQYF.

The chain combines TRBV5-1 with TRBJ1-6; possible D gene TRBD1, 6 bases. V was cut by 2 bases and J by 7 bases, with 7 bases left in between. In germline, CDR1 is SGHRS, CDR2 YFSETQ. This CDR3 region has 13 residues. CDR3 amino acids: CASSFDRNSPLHF. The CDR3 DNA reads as TGCGCCAGCAGCTTTGACAGGAATTCACCCCTCCACTTT.

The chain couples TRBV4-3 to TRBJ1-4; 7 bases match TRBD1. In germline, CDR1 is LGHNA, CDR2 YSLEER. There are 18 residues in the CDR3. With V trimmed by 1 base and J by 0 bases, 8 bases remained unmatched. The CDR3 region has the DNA TGCGCCAGCAGCCAAGGACTCCGGGACAGCTCAACTAATGAAAAACTGTTTTTT. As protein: CASSQGLRDSSTNEKLFF.

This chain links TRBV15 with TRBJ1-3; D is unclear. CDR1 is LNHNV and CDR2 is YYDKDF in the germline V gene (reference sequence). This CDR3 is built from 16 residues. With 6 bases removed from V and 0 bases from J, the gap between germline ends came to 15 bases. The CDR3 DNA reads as TGTGCCACCAGGTTGGAGAGGTACTCCTCTGGAAACACCATATATTTT. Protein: CATRLERYSSGNTIYF.

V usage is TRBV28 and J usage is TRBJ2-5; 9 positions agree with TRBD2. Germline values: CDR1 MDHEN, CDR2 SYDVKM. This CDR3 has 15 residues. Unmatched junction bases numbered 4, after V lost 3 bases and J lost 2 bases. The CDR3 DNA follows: TGTGCCAGCAGTTTGGCTAGCGGGATGCAAGAGACCCAGTACTTC. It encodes CASSLASGMQETQYF.